The T cell receptor beta chain under discussion was sequenced for a study of blood T cell repertoires in COVID-19. Study-wide background: COVID-19 samples, acute and convalescent, were from the United States, Italy and Spain.

The CDR3 is 17 residues long. V was clipped by 4 bases and J by 5 bases; unmatched bases: 12. Germline CDR1 reads MDHEN; CDR2 reads SYDVKM. Clones were read by immunoSEQ multiplex PCR, and TCRdb kept only the in-frame ones, dropping some. The sample has around 58,000 clones, around 80% seen once; the top ten hold about 4%. The sequencing sample was made of PBMCs or T cells enriched from blood (not recorded which). This clonotype was sampled from a woman aged 40 to 50 with acute COVID-19. The chain combines TRBV28 with TRBJ2-2; 8 nucleotides agree with TRBD1. The CDR3 loop reads CASSSPPTGGDTGELFF. The DNA for the CDR3 is TGTGCCAGCAGTTCCCCCCCAACAGGGGGAGATACCGGGGAGCTGTTTTTT.